These 26 T cell receptor beta chains were sequenced from one sample in a study of blood T cell repertoires in COVID-19. The table came from immunoSEQ multiplex PCR; TCRdb's copy has only in-frame clones and leaves some out. The sample has about 120,000 clones; 81% are singletons. Material: peripheral blood. The receptor source for this set is a human donor in a cohort sampled during active COVID-19.

This sequence joins TRBV6-6 and TRBJ1-5, with D perhaps matching TRBD1 (5 bases). Trimming removed 2 bases from V and 0 bases from J, with 11 bases in between. There are 16 residues in the CDR3. CDR1 MNHNY and CDR2 SVGAGI come from the germline V gene (reference sequence). CDR3 in amino acids: CASSYALGGSNQPQHF. CDR3 in DNA: TGTGCCAGCAGTTACGCCTTGGGGGGTAGCAATCAGCCCCAGCATTTT.

V and J are TRBV18 and TRBJ1-4, with D possibly TRBD1 on 5 matching bases. This CDR3 has 14 residues. Germline CDR1 and CDR2: KGHSH and LQKENI. With 4 bases removed from V and 10 bases from J, the gap between germline ends came to 16 bases. The CDR3 is CASSQDKGWGKLFF. The CDR3 nucleotides are TGTGCCAGCTCACAGGACAAGGGCTGGGGAAAACTGTTTTTT.

This chain uses TRBV6-1 with TRBJ2-7; D perhaps matches TRBD2 (5 bases). Germline assignment: CDR1 MNHNS and CDR2 SASEGT. The V end lost 3 bases, the J end lost 3 bases, and 9 bases lay between the germline ends. This CDR3 spans 13 amino acids. CDR3 residues: CASSDGIDYEQYF. As DNA, the CDR3 is TGTGCCAGCAGTGACGGGATAGACTACGAGCAGTACTTC.

The genes are TRBV19 and TRBJ1-2; the D is unclear. Trimming took 7 bases from V and 2 from J, leaving 8 bases between them. The CDR3 has 12 amino acids. The germline gives CDR1 LNHDA, CDR2 SQIVND (reference sequence). CDR3: CASTGGNYGYTF. The CDR3 region has the DNA TGTGCCAGTACAGGTGGGAACTATGGCTACACCTTC.

The genes are TRBV28 and TRBJ2-7, with TRBD1 identical over 9 bases. V gave up 6 bases and J gave up 4 bases; unmatched junction bases: 4. Germline assignment: CDR1 MDHEN and CDR2 SYDVKM. CDR3 size: 13 residues. CDR3 amino acids: CASRIQGAYEQYF. The CDR3 nucleotides read TGTGCCAGCAGAATACAGGGGGCTTACGAGCAGTACTTC.

The J gene is TRBJ2-1, the V gene TRBV19, with 8 nucleotides matching TRBD2. Germline V lookup: CDR1 LNHDA, CDR2 SQIVND (reference sequence). V shed 7 bases and J 2 bases; nucleotides not matched to a gene: 7. The CDR3 sequence is 15 residues long. The CDR3 spells CASTTGGVPYNEQFF. The CDR3 DNA reads TGTGCCAGTACTACGGGGGGGGTGCCCTACAATGAGCAGTTCTTC. The variable domain in full, with the rest retrieved from reference TRBV19 and TRBJ2-1, is DGGITQSPKYLFRKEGQNVTLSCEQNLNHDAMYWYRQDPGQGLRLIYYSQIVNDFQKGDIAEGYSVSREKKESFPLTVTSAQKNPTAFYLCASTTGGVPYNEQFFGPGTRLTVL.

This CDR3 is CASSKDRGIHEQYF. The CDR3 DNA reads TGCGCCAGCAGCAAGGACAGGGGAATCCACGAGCAGTACTTC. The chain recombines TRBV5-1 with TRBJ2-7; 9 bases line up with TRBD1. Unmatched junction bases numbered 7, after V lost 4 bases and J lost 5 bases. From germline, CDR1 is SGHRS and CDR2 YFSETQ. The CDR3 is 14 amino acids.

This rearrangement joins TRBV5-1 to TRBJ1-2, with 7 bases aligning to TRBD1. V lost 0 bases and J lost 9; bases outside the gene matches: 5. Germline V gene data show CDR1 as SGHRS and CDR2 as YFSETQ. The CDR3 has 13 amino acids. The CDR3 protein is CASSLETGLSYTF. The CDR3 bases are TGCGCCAGCAGCTTGGAGACAGGGCTGAGCTACACCTTC.

This chain uses TRBV15 with TRBJ2-7, with 8 nucleotides matching TRBD1. Germline assignment: CDR1 LNHNV and CDR2 YYDKDF (reference sequence). This CDR3 is built from 15 residues. The junction had 4 bases not matched to a gene; V was cut back by 1 base and J by 2 bases. The CDR3 is CATSRVGDRTYEQYF. CDR3 nucleotides: TGTGCCACCAGCAGAGTCGGGGACAGGACCTACGAGCAGTACTTC.

This clone was recorded a few times. The gene calls are TRBV14 and TRBJ1-2; perhaps TRBD1 as D (6 bases). The V and J ends lost 1 base and 8 bases respectively, with 14 bases between them. Germline V CDR1 and CDR2: SGHDN, FVKESK. This CDR3 comprises 14 residues. CDR3 DNA sequence: TGTGCCAGCAGCCAAGGGACAGAACTTTGGGGCTACACCTTC. Translating gives CASSQGTELWGYTF. Full variable domain (outside the CDR3, taken from reference TRBV14 and TRBJ1-2): EAGVTQFPSHSVIEKGQTVTLRCDPISGHDNLYWYRRVMGKEIKFLLHFVKESKQDESGMPNNRFLAERTGGTYSTLKVQPAELEDSGVYFCASSQGTELWGYTFGSGTRLTVV.

This clone was recorded a few times. CDR3 coding DNA: TGTGCCAGTGGTACAGACAGGGGAAGCAATCAGCCCCAGCATTTT. Its protein product is CASGTDRGSNQPQHF. The V call is TRBV19, the J call TRBJ1-5; 8 positions match TRBD1. Germline assignment: CDR1 LNHDA and CDR2 SQIVND (reference sequence). CDR3 length: 15 residues. V was pared by 8 bases and J by 1 base, with 7 bases of the junction left unmatched.

This clone has only one observation. CDR3 in amino acids: CASSRTGERTNEKLFF. The CDR3 DNA reads as TGTGCCAGCAGCCGGACAGGGGAAAGGACTAATGAAAAACTGTTTTTT. V gene TRBV4-2 combines with J gene TRBJ1-4, with 9 nucleotides matching TRBD1. CDR1 LGHNA and CDR2 YNFKEQ come from the germline V gene. V lost 4 bases, J lost 2 bases, and 5 bases stayed unmatched. The CDR3 spans 16 residues.

V usage is TRBV25-1 and J usage is TRBJ1-6, with D maybe TRBD1 (5 bases). The ends were cut back, 1 base at V and 7 bases at J, with 8 bases in the middle. The CDR3 has 14 amino acids. From germline, CDR1 is MGHDK and CDR2 SYGVNS. The DNA for the CDR3 is TGTGCCAGCAGTGAATCAGGGTACAATTCACCCCTCCACTTT. Translating gives CASSESGYNSPLHF.

This clone was seen once. This rearrangement joins TRBV3-1 (or the pseudogene TRBV3-2) to TRBJ2-3, with 11 bases aligning to TRBD2. The ends lost 3 bases at V and 3 bases at J; junction bases unmatched: 8. The CDR3 covers 17 residues. Germline V gene lookup returns CDR1 LGHDT and CDR2 YNNKEL (reference sequence). The chain's CDR3 is CASSHLGLAGRTDTQYF. CDR3 in DNA: TGTGCCAGCAGCCACCTTGGACTAGCGGGTAGGACAGATACGCAGTATTTT.

The chain links TRBV11-1 to TRBJ2-3; 7 nucleotides match TRBD2. This CDR3 is built from 15 residues. CDR1 is SGHAT and CDR2 is FQDESV in the germline V gene (reference sequence). The V segment lost 5 bases and the J segment 3 bases; nucleotides outside the gene matches: 8. The CDR3 here is CASSTRRGSTDTQYF. CDR3 DNA sequence: TGTGCCAGCAGCACCCGGCGGGGGAGTACAGATACGCAGTATTTT.

The chain is built from TRBV30 and TRBJ1-2; no clear D. The CDR3 sequence is 11 residues long. Trimming stripped 3 bases from V and 7 bases from J, with 9 bases between. The germline V gene has CDR1 GTSNPN and CDR2 SVGIG (reference sequence). The CDR3 nucleotides read TGTGCCTGGAGATCGGGGTTTGGCTACACCTTC. It specifies CAWRSGFGYTF.

This clone was counted only a few times. This sequence joins TRBV7-3 and TRBJ1-1, with TRBD1 matching 8 bases. The CDR3 has 16 residues. V lost 0 bases, J lost 1 base, and 4 bases stayed unmatched. Looked up from germline, CDR1 is SGHTA and CDR2 is FQGTGA. CDR3 residues: CASSLTVGTGNTEAFF. The CDR3 DNA sequence: TGTGCCAGCAGCTTAACGGTAGGGACAGGGAACACTGAAGCTTTCTTT.

V usage is TRBV25-1 and J usage is TRBJ2-6; perhaps TRBD2 as D (5 bases). The V end was cut by 1 base, the J end by 0 bases, with 10 bases between. This CDR3 is 17 amino acids long. Germline V gene lookup returns CDR1 MGHDK and CDR2 SYGVNS. Here the CDR3 DNA reads TGTGCCAGCAGTGAATTAACCGGACTCTCTGGGGCCAACGTCCTGACTTTC. Translated: CASSELTGLSGANVLTF.

With respect to this clone: The sample has other DNA sequences that encode this CDR3 too. This sequence joins TRBV27 and TRBJ1-2; 9 bases match TRBD1. With 6 bases clipped from V and 7 bases from J, the junction kept 3 bases outside the gene matches. CDR3 size: 12 residues. CDR1 and CDR2 (germline): MNHEY, SMNVEV (reference sequence). CDR3 in amino acids: CASSTGGSGYTF. DNA of the CDR3: TGTGCCAGCAGCACAGGGGGCAGTGGCTACACCTTC.

The V and J genes are TRBV3-1 (or the pseudogene TRBV3-2) and TRBJ1-3, with 8 positions matching TRBD1. V lost 1 base and J lost 10; bases outside the gene matches: 6. Per the germline V gene, CDR1 is LGHDT and CDR2 is YNNKEL (reference sequence). CDR3 length equals 14 residues. CDR3 in amino acids: CASSQVQGANTIYF. Written as DNA, the CDR3 is TGTGCCAGCAGCCAAGTTCAGGGGGCTAATACCATATATTTT.

The chain's CDR3 is CASSHLQGINTEAFF. DNA of the CDR3: TGTGCCAGCTCCCACCTACAGGGCATTAACACTGAAGCTTTCTTT. The gene calls are TRBV18 and TRBJ1-1; D is possibly TRBD1 (6 bases). The V end lost 6 bases, the J end lost 2 bases, and 16 bases lay between the germline ends. The CDR3 contains 15 residues. Germline V lookup: CDR1 KGHSH, CDR2 LQKENI.

CDR3 amino acids: CASSYFKTGRYGYTF. In DNA form, the CDR3 reads TGTGCCAGCAGTTACTTTAAGACAGGACGGTATGGCTACACCTTC. The rearrangement joins TRBV6-5 to TRBJ1-2, with TRBD1 as a possible D gene (6 bases). V lost 1 base to trimming and J lost 5 bases, with 14 bases between them. The V gene's germline CDR1 is MNHEY and CDR2 SVGAGI. This CDR3 has 15 amino acids.

In its sample, this clone was seen once. The chain has TRBV24-1 and TRBJ2-1; 9 nucleotides match TRBD1. The V gene's germline CDR1 is KGHDR and CDR2 SFDVKD. The J segment lost 8 bases and the V segment lost 4 bases, leaving 11 bases of the junction unmatched. The CDR3 contains 16 residues. The CDR3 loop reads CATSEGPGTGWHEQFF. DNA of the CDR3: TGTGCCACCAGTGAAGGTCCCGGGACAGGGTGGCATGAGCAGTTCTTC.

This chain uses TRBV4-1 with TRBJ2-1; 7 bases agree with TRBD2. There are 16 residues in the CDR3. Germline assignment: CDR1 MGHRA and CDR2 YSYEKL. V shed 0 bases and J 3 bases; nucleotides not matched to a gene: 5. CDR3 sequence: CASSQDEAGYYNEQFF. CDR3 in DNA: TGCGCCAGCAGCCAAGATGAAGCGGGATACTACAATGAGCAGTTCTTC.

This clone was found once. At one end the junction does not follow the germline gene, possibly because of a read error. The CDR3 is CASSLVIEWDTEAFF. DNA of the CDR3: TGTGCCAGCAGCTTAGTGATCGAGTGGGACACTGAAGCCTTCTTT. This chain links TRBV11-2 with TRBJ1-1; weak D call: TRBD1 (6 bases). Germline assignment: CDR1 SGHAT and CDR2 FQNNGV. This CDR3 region has 15 residues.

The rearrangement uses TRBV6-6 and TRBJ2-5, with TRBD2 identical over 9 bases. CDR1 is MNHNY and CDR2 is SVGAGI in the germline V gene (reference sequence). V gave up 2 bases and J gave up 3 bases; unmatched junction bases: 4. The CDR3 runs to 15 residues. CDR3 DNA sequence: TGTGCCAGCAGTTACCCGACTAGCGGAAAAGAGACCCAGTACTTC. Translation: CASSYPTSGKETQYF.